This TCR beta chain stems from a study of early T cells in non-severe SARS-CoV-2 infection. The wider study: Sequencing of bulk RNA from unsorted whole blood was done, without chain pairing. General study findings and limits: The study's VDJdb matching favored anti-spike CD8 responses and missed private and CD4 specificities.

The germline CDR1 and CDR2 sequences are SGHVS and FNYEAQ. This CDR3 region has 14 residues. V lost 5 bases and J lost 6, with 15 bases in between. The library protocol tagged individual cDNA molecules with unique molecular identifiers. TCRdb itself ran the 5' RACE reads through MiXCR, one entry per CDR3 protein. Of about 22,000 distinct CDR3 sequences in the sample, 3% to 4.5% were seen once. This clonotype was detected ten times or more. The antigen remains unidentified. The chain combines TRBV7-6 with TRBJ2-3; D gene uncertain. The TCR comes from an adult who was a healthcare worker with PCR-confirmed SARS-CoV-2 infection or an uninfected control (not recorded which). What was sequenced was whole blood. Here the CDR3 reads CASSQEGVRDTQYF. DNA of the CDR3: TGTGCCAGCAGCCAAGAAGGAGTTCGGGATACGCAGTATTTT.